This TCR beta chain was identified during a study of T-cell reconstitution after alpha-beta-depleted transplantation in children. Trimming removed 0 bases from V and 2 bases from J; junction bases left unmatched: 9. Germline V gives CDR1 LGHNA, CDR2 YNFKEQ. The CDR3 contains 19 residues. This clonotype was recorded at least ten times. Using unique molecular identifiers, the investigators prepared the TCRbeta library. TCRdb reprocessed the PCR reads with MiXCR, giving one entry per CDR3 protein. The sample contains 240,000 or so distinct CDR3 sequences, roughly 8% of which appear only once. Material: PBMCs, mostly from graft donor cells, obtained 180 days after TCRalphabeta/CD19-depleted stem cell transplant. This receptor was taken from a male patient between 10 and 17 years old who had a stem cell transplant for acute lymphoblastic leukemia, so the T cells may come from the graft donor. The V gene is TRBV4-2, the J gene TRBJ2-6, with 8 bases matching TRBD1. CDR3 DNA sequence: TGTGCCAGCAGCCAAGATCTTAGGACAGGGATGACTGGGGCCAACGTCCTGACTTTC. Its protein product is CASSQDLRTGMTGANVLTF.